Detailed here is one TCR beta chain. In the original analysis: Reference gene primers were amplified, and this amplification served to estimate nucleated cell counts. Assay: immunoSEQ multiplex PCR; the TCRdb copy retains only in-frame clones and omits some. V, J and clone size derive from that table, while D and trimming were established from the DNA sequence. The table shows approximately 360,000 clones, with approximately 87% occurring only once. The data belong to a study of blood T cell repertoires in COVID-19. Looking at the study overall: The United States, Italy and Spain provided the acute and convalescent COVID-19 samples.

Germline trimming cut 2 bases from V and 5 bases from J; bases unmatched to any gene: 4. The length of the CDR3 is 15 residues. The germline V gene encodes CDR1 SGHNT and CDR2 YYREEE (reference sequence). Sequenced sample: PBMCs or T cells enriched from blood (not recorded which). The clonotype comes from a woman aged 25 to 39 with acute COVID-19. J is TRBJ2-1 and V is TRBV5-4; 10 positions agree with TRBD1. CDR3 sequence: CASSFGGQGNNEQFF. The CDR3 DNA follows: TGTGCCAGCAGCTTCGGGGGACAGGGGAACAATGAGCAGTTCTTC.